This T cell receptor (beta chain) derives from a study of blood T cells in healthy people across ages. A second roughly 7 to 11 cycle PCR used barcoded and J-beta primers. TCRdb fed the 5' RACE reads into MiXCR, producing one record per CDR3 protein. The sample records 270,000 or so distinct CDR3 sequences, roughly 26% being singletons. Total RNA, at least 6 micrograms per sample, was extracted from PBMCs. The CDR3 contains 17 residues. Per germline, CDR1 LNHNV and CDR2 YYDKDF (reference sequence). This clonotype was counted only a few times. Sequenced input: blood. The receptor was isolated from a woman in her seventies in good health. The chain has TRBV15 and TRBJ2-1; D could derive from TRBD1 or TRBD2 (5 bases each). The J call may be incorrect, as the DNA end agrees better with TRBJ2-5. CDR3 nucleotides: TGTGCCACCAGCAGAGTCTACGGGGTAGGGGAACAAGAGACCCAGTACTTC. This encodes CATSRVYGVGEQETQYF.